The T cell receptor (beta chain) under discussion was sequenced for a study of blood T cell repertoires in COVID-19 (dated by TCRdb to the early 2020s). About the full investigation: Collaborator samples came from the United States, Italy and Spain and covered acute and convalescent phases of COVID-19. The prospective study material was composed of cDNA or gDNA derived from T cells, B-cell-depleted T cells, or PBMCs. The dataset comprised deeply sampled blood TCRbeta repertoires from subjects exposed to, actively infected with, or recovered from COVID-19. The repertoires were released in a freely available public database intended as a resource for research on the immune response to SARS-CoV-2. Samples were obtained from the ongoing ImmuneRACE study (first 160 participants) and from roughly 1,300 subjects provided by 6 global collaborators. Nearly every sample came with metadata listing a de-identified subject ID, COVID-19 status, age in years and sex. Where HLA class I and class II types were available, the types were taken from metadata supplied by the sample provider, not from assay-based typing.

The immunoSEQ Assay, a bias-controlled multiplex PCR, was used to amplify TCRbeta CDR3 regions from genomic DNA. The study's processing was this. The number of nucleated cells in each sample was estimated by amplification of reference gene primers within the assay. Sequence reads were collapsed and filtered to measure the absolute abundance of every unique TCRbeta CDR3 rearrangement. For each sample, productive Simpson clonality was calculated as the square root of Simpson's diversity index across productive rearrangements. TCRdb took over this immuneACCESS table, retaining in-frame rearrangements with V and J assigned. Such tables are incomplete; in checked studies, under half of the missing clones stem from an unresolved V gene, and the remainder is unexplained. That table gives V, J and clone size, and the DNA gave D and trimming. The sample table records 20,000 to 25,000 clones; roughly four fifths of these occur just once. The ten largest clonotypes hold around 21% of the sample.

The germline V gene encodes CDR1 MNHEY and CDR2 SVGAGI. Reading from cysteine to phenylalanine, the CDR3 counts 14 amino acids. CDR3 DNA is the only sequence kept; it has 42 bases, read in frame from the first base. Ends trimmed: V by 6 bases, J by 5 bases; bases unmatched to a gene: 10. Collaborating institutions collected whole blood in K2EDTA tubes following their own protocols. Collaborator samples were shipped for TCRbeta analysis as frozen whole blood, isolated PBMCs, or DNA extracted from either sample type. The research as a whole found: The amount of clinical and demographic metadata varied by source and participant and was provided uncurated.

This clone was detected only a few times. Its recognized antigen is unknown. Within one base of it there is no much larger clone, and no base qualities were kept. The sequence came from a human donor in a cohort sampled during active or convalescent COVID-19. The sample comprised peripheral blood. The sequence links TRBV6-5 to TRBJ2-7, with 7 bases aligning to TRBD1. For the CDR3, the sequence is CASSRRGPADEQYF. The bases are TGTGCCAGCAGCCGAAGGGGGCCGGCAGACGAGCAGTACTTC.